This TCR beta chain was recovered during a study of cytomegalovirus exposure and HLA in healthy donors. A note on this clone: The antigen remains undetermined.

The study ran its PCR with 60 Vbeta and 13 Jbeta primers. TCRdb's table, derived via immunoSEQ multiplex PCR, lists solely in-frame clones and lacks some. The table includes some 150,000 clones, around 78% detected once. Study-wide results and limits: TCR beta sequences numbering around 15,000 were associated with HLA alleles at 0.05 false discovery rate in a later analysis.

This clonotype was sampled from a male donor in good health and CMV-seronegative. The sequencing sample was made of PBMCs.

The CDR3 region is CASRPRTASYNEQFF. DNA for the CDR3: TGCGCCAGCAGGCCCCGGACAGCCTCCTACAATGAGCAGTTCTTC. The chain uses TRBV5-1 and TRBJ2-1, with TRBD1 as a possible D gene (6 bases). The CDR3 totals 15 residues. Germline V lookup: CDR1 SGHRS, CDR2 YFSETQ. Trimming shortened V by 5 bases and J by 0 bases, and 12 bases separated the two germline ends.